These T cell receptor beta chains were read from a single sample in a study of CD8 T cells in ankylosing spondylitis. Using its own MiXCR run on the 5' RACE reads, TCRdb lists one record per CDR3 protein. The repertoire has 200,000 to 250,000 distinct CDR3 sequences, about 17% of them found once; the top ten carry 42%. Sequences were obtained from blood, either unsorted or a sorted T cell fraction (not recorded which). The receptors derive from a male donor with ankylosing spondylitis. CDR3s include the opening cysteine and the closing phenylalanine or tryptophan. The order of the fields is CDR3 length, clone size, D gene, V gene, J gene, CDR3 DNA, CDR3 protein. A D gene is named only where the DNA matches it firmly. The size entry is marked missing in some rows and otherwise reads once, few, many or a size class.

13	-	-	TRBV27	TRBJ2-5	TGTGCCAGCAGTCAAGAAGATCAAGAGACCCAGTACTTC	CASSQEDQETQYF
18	-	-	TRBV3-1	TRBJ1-2	TGTGCCAGCAGCCCCGGGCCAGGGGATCACCCATTCAACTATGGCTACACCTTC	CASSPGPGDHPFNYGYTF
12	few	-	TRBV12-3/TRBV12-4	TRBJ2-2	TGTGCCAGCAGTTTTATTCCCGGGGAGCTGTTTTTT	CASSFIPGELFF
14	-	-	TRBV27	TRBJ2-7	TGTGCCAGTTCTCTAGGAGGGTCCGAGTACGAGCAGTACTTC	CASSLGGSEYEQYF
14	many	-	TRBV15	TRBJ2-5	TGTGCCACCAGCAGAGGAATACTAGAAGAGACCCAGTACTTC	CATSRGILEETQYF
15	few	TRBD1	TRBV20-1	TRBJ2-7	TGCAGTGCTAGTCCCGGGGACAGGGGGTCCTACGAGCAGTACTTC	CSASPGDRGSYEQYF
14	-	-	TRBV7-8	TRBJ2-3	TGTGCCACTACCGGGACGGTGAACACAGATACGCAGTATTTT	CATTGTVNTDTQYF
14	-	-	TRBV4-1	TRBJ1-1	TGCGCCAGCATTGGGGGGGTGGTAGGCACTGAAGCTTTCTTT	CASIGGVVGTEAFF
15	few	-	TRBV21-1	TRBJ2-1	TGTGCCAGCAGCAAAGGGGGACTAGCGGGGAATGAGCAGTTCTTC	CASSKGGLAGNEQFF
14	-	TRBD1	TRBV4-2	TRBJ2-7	TGTGCCAGCAGCTGGGGACAGGGTGGGTACGAGCAGTACTTC	CASSWGQGGYEQYF
14	-	TRBD2	TRBV20-1	TRBJ2-1	TGCAGTGCTCCTACTAGCGGGAACTACAATGAGCAGTTCTTC	CSAPTSGNYNEQFF
14	few	-	TRBV3-1	TRBJ2-5	TGTGCCAGCAGCCAAGTCAAACGGCAAGAGACCCAGTACTTC	CASSQVKRQETQYF
15	many	-	TRBV12-3/TRBV12-4	TRBJ2-2	TGTGCCAGCAGTTTACTGGGGTTAAGCACCGGGGAGCTGTTTTTT	CASSLLGLSTGELFF
14	-	-	TRBV28	TRBJ1-1	TGTGCCAGCAGCGCCAAGCAAAGGGGCACTGAAGCTTTCTTT	CASSAKQRGTEAFF
14	-	TRBD2	TRBV6-2/TRBV6-3	TRBJ2-2	TGTGCCAGCACTAGCGGGATTGGTACCGGGGAGCTGTTTTTT	CASTSGIGTGELFF
13	few	-	TRBV10-3	TRBJ2-4	TGTGCCATCAGACGGGACAACTGGAACATTCAGTACTTC	CAIRRDNWNIQYF
16	-	TRBD2	TRBV20-1	TRBJ2-7	TGCAGTGCTCACGGGCTAGCGGGAGCCAAGATTTACGAGCAGTACTTC	CSAHGLAGAKIYEQYF
14	once	-	TRBV10-2	TRBJ1-1	TGCGCCAGCAGAATACAGGGCGTTCGGGCTGAAGCTTTCTTT	CASRIQGVRAEAFF
14	-	TRBD1	TRBV5-5	TRBJ1-6	TGTGCCAGCAGCCTAGGACAGGGTGTTTCACCCCTCCACTTT	CASSLGQGVSPLHF
13	-	-	TRBV20-1	TRBJ2-5	TGCAGTCCCGCCGAGACTAGTCATGAGACCCAGTACTTC	CSPAETSHETQYF
16	-	-	TRBV7-6	TRBJ2-7	TGTGCCAGCAGCTTAGTCCCAAACAGGGACTCCTACGAGCAGTACTTC	CASSLVPNRDSYEQYF
16	few	TRBD1	TRBV12-3/TRBV12-4	TRBJ1-4	TGTGCCAGCAGCCCACTCGGACAGGGCTCAAACGAAAAACTGTTTTTT	CASSPLGQGSNEKLFF
13	few	-	TRBV5-6	TRBJ2-1	TGTGCCAGCAGCTTGCTAGCAGGTGGTGAGCAGTTCTTC	CASSLLAGGEQFF
13	-	TRBD1	TRBV7-3	TRBJ1-1	TGTGCCAGCAGCTCTCAGGGGGCATCTGAAGCTTTCTTT	CASSSQGASEAFF
14	few	TRBD2	TRBV6-5	TRBJ2-3	TGTGCCAGCAGTTACGCGGGGGGGGGAGATACGCAGTATTTT	CASSYAGGGDTQYF
16	-	-	TRBV7-9	TRBJ2-5	TGTGCCAGCAGCTTAGCCGGGGGACAGCTCCAAGAGACCCAGTACTTC	CASSLAGGQLQETQYF
14	-	TRBD1	TRBV20-1	TRBJ1-5	TGCAGTGCTAGAGGGACAGGGTACAATCAGCCCCAGCATTTT	CSARGTGYNQPQHF